This is a list of T cell receptor beta chains from one sample in a study of shared clonotypes between healthy human individuals. The data were produced by immunoSEQ multiplex PCR, yet TCRdb's version contains in-frame clones alone and is incomplete. The sample consists of about 2.2 million clones, 93% of them appearing once. Sample: naive CD8+ T cells from PBMCs. These receptors all come from a man younger than 35 in good health. Some clones in this sample may be carry-over from other donors' samples. CDR3s include the opening cysteine and the closing phenylalanine or tryptophan. Fields, in order: D gene, J gene, clone size, V gene, CDR3 DNA, CDR3 protein. D genes are given only for firm matches. For some rows the clone size is stated as once, few or many, or as a class when expanded; others skip it.

D: .
J: TRBJ2-1
size: .
V: TRBV4-1
DNA: TGCGCCAGCAGCCAAGTGGTGCTACCACCCTACAATGAGCAGTTCTTC
CDR3: CASSQVVLPPYNEQFF

D: .
J: TRBJ2-7
size: .
V: TRBV6-1
DNA: TGTGCCAGCAGTGAAATGAGTTTCTCCTACGAGCAGTACTTC
CDR3: CASSEMSFSYEQYF

D: TRBD1
J: TRBJ1-6
size: .
V: TRBV29-1
DNA: TGCAGCGCCCAGACAGGGGATAATTCACCCCTCCACTTT
CDR3: CSAQTGDNSPLHF

D: TRBD1
J: TRBJ1-4
size: .
V: TRBV14
DNA: TGTGCCAGCAGAAGGACAGGGACGCTAGAAAAACTGTTTTTT
CDR3: CASRRTGTLEKLFF

D: .
J: TRBJ2-1
size: .
V: TRBV7-9
DNA: TGTGCCAGCAGCTTAGGGGTTTCCTACAATGAGCAGTTCTTC
CDR3: CASSLGVSYNEQFF

D: .
J: TRBJ1-1
size: .
V: TRBV28
DNA: TGTGCCAGCAGTTTAATCACCGGCACTGAAGCTTTCTTT
CDR3: CASSLITGTEAFF

D: TRBD2
J: TRBJ2-5
size: .
V: TRBV5-8
DNA: TGTGCCAGCACCCTGAGACTAGCTGGCGAGACCCAGTACTTC
CDR3: CASTLRLAGETQYF

D: .
J: TRBJ1-5
size: .
V: TRBV19
DNA: TGTGCCAGTAGTATTCGTGACAGGAATCAGCCCCAGCATTTT
CDR3: CASSIRDRNQPQHF

D: TRBD1
J: TRBJ2-7
size: once
V: TRBV11-2
DNA: TGTGCCAGCAGCAGTAGGGACAGGGACTACGAGCAGTACTTC
CDR3: CASSSRDRDYEQYF

D: .
J: TRBJ1-1
size: .
V: TRBV15
DNA: TGTGCCACCAGCGCAGGAGGAGAGAACACTGAAGCTTTCTTT
CDR3: CATSAGGENTEAFF

D: TRBD2
J: TRBJ2-1
size: once
V: TRBV4-3
DNA: TGCGCCAGCAGCCAAGATTTCCAGCCGGGGGGTTACAATGAGCAGTTCTTC
CDR3: CASSQDFQPGGYNEQFF

D: .
J: TRBJ2-3
size: .
V: TRBV9
DNA: TGTGCCAGCAGGTACGGAAACCCGGAACGCGAAGATACGCAGTATTTT
CDR3: CASRYGNPEREDTQYF

D: TRBD1
J: TRBJ1-5
size: .
V: TRBV7-9
DNA: TGTGCCAGCAGCTCGGGACAGGGGATGAATCAGCCCCAGCATTTT
CDR3: CASSSGQGMNQPQHF

D: .
J: TRBJ2-3
size: .
V: TRBV4-1
DNA: TGCGCCAGCAGCCCGATAGGGCCACGCACAGATACGCAGTATTTT
CDR3: CASSPIGPRTDTQYF

D: .
J: TRBJ1-5
size: .
V: TRBV4-1
DNA: TGCGCCAGCAGCCAACCTCCTCCGGCACAGACGTACAATCAGCCCCAGCATTTT
CDR3: CASSQPPPAQTYNQPQHF

D: TRBD1
J: TRBJ2-5
size: .
V: TRBV27
DNA: TGTGCCAGCAGTGCCTCTACAGGGGATGGGGAGACCCAGTACTTC
CDR3: CASSASTGDGETQYF

D: .
J: TRBJ2-7
size: .
V: TRBV27
DNA: TGTGCCAGCAATCCCAGACCGAGCTCCTACGAGCAGTACTTC
CDR3: CASNPRPSSYEQYF

D: .
J: TRBJ1-1
size: .
V: TRBV5-8
DNA: TGTGCCAGCAGCTTGGAGTTCAGCCTGAACACTGAAGCTTTCTTT
CDR3: CASSLEFSLNTEAFF

D: TRBD1
J: TRBJ2-2
size: .
V: TRBV4-1
DNA: TGCGCCAGCAGCCCCGGGACAGGGAGGACCGGGGAGCTGTTTTTT
CDR3: CASSPGTGRTGELFF

D: TRBD1
J: TRBJ1-2
size: once
V: TRBV28
DNA: TGTGCCAGCAGTTCCTCATTACAGGGGGTCTATGGCTACACCTTC
CDR3: CASSSSLQGVYGYTF

D: TRBD2
J: TRBJ2-3
size: .
V: TRBV27
DNA: TGTGCCAGCAGTGACCGCTCTAGCGGAGCTAGCACAGATACGCAGTATTTT
CDR3: CASSDRSSGASTDTQYF

D: .
J: TRBJ2-1
size: .
V: TRBV7-8
DNA: TGTGCCAGCAGCTTAGCCGTATCGGGACACCCATCGAGCTCCTACAATGAGCAGTTCTTC
CDR3: CASSLAVSGHPSSSYNEQFF

D: TRBD2
J: TRBJ2-1
size: .
V: TRBV9
DNA: TGTGCCAGCAGCGTAGGGACTAGCGATCTCAATGAGCAGTTCTTC
CDR3: CASSVGTSDLNEQFF

D: TRBD1
J: TRBJ1-5
size: .
V: TRBV19
DNA: TGTGCCAGTACCGACAGGGGGATGGAGCCCCAGCATTTT
CDR3: CASTDRGMEPQHF

D: TRBD1
J: TRBJ2-3
size: once
V: TRBV6-5
DNA: TGTGCCAGCAGGATGGACAGGGCTGATACGCAGTATTTT
CDR3: CASRMDRADTQYF

D: TRBD1
J: TRBJ2-3
size: .
V: TRBV29-1
DNA: TGCAGCGCCACAGGGGGCTCAACAGATACGCAGTATTTT
CDR3: CSATGGSTDTQYF

D: TRBD2
J: TRBJ2-1
size: once
V: TRBV4-1
DNA: TGCGCCAGCAGCCATGGGGCGGGAGGGTACAATGAGCAGTTCTTC
CDR3: CASSHGAGGYNEQFF

D: TRBD1
J: TRBJ2-2
size: .
V: TRBV4-3
DNA: TGCGCCAGCAGCCAGTACGGGACAGGGGACACCGGGGAGCTGTTTTTT
CDR3: CASSQYGTGDTGELFF

D: .
J: TRBJ1-1
size: .
V: TRBV6-5
DNA: TGTGCCAGCAGCCCCACGGAAGGAGGGAACACTGAAGCTTTCTTT
CDR3: CASSPTEGGNTEAFF

D: .
J: TRBJ2-1
size: .
V: TRBV27
DNA: TGTGCCAGCAGTTTACCCACGCCCGGAGGGGTCTACAATGAGCAGTTCTTC
CDR3: CASSLPTPGGVYNEQFF

D: .
J: TRBJ1-2
size: .
V: TRBV2
DNA: TGTGCCAGCAGTGAGGCGGGCGCCACTTATGGCTACACCTTC
CDR3: CASSEAGATYGYTF

D: .
J: TRBJ2-1
size: .
V: TRBV7-9
DNA: TGTGCCAGCAGGCCCCGGGACTCACCGTACAATGAGCAGTTCTTC
CDR3: CASRPRDSPYNEQFF

D: .
J: TRBJ2-7
size: .
V: TRBV29-1
DNA: TGCAGCGTTGAAATGGCCAGCACTCCCCCCTACGAGCAGTACTTC
CDR3: CSVEMASTPPYEQYF

D: .
J: TRBJ2-3
size: .
V: TRBV6-1
DNA: TGTGCCAGCAGTGAACTCCCTAATAGTGCCGATACGCAGTATTTT
CDR3: CASSELPNSADTQYF

D: TRBD2
J: TRBJ2-1
size: .
V: TRBV15
DNA: TGTGCCACCAGCAGTACCTCCGGGACTAGCGGATCCAATGAGCAGTTCTTC
CDR3: CATSSTSGTSGSNEQFF

D: TRBD1
J: TRBJ2-7
size: .
V: TRBV19
DNA: TGTGCCAGTAGTATTCGGGACAGGTCATACGAGCAGTACTTC
CDR3: CASSIRDRSYEQYF

D: .
J: TRBJ2-7
size: .
V: TRBV5-6
DNA: TGTGCCAGCAGCTTTGCCGACTACGAGCAGTACTTC
CDR3: CASSFADYEQYF

D: .
J: TRBJ2-2
size: .
V: TRBV29-1
DNA: TGCAGCGTTGAAGTGGCAGGCAAGGGCGGGGAGCTGTTTTTT
CDR3: CSVEVAGKGGELFF

D: .
J: TRBJ2-1
size: .
V: TRBV27
DNA: TGTGCCAGCATTCGTAGCTCTAGCTCCTACAATGAGCAGTTCTTC
CDR3: CASIRSSSSYNEQFF

D: TRBD2
J: TRBJ2-2
size: .
V: TRBV27
DNA: TGTGCCAGCAGTTTCGCTAGCGGCACCGGGGAGCTGTTTTTT
CDR3: CASSFASGTGELFF

D: .
J: TRBJ2-7
size: .
V: TRBV7-8
DNA: TGTGCCAGCAGCTTAATCACAAGTTCCTACGAGCAGTACTTC
CDR3: CASSLITSSYEQYF

D: .
J: TRBJ1-2
size: few
V: TRBV7-3
DNA: TGTGCCAGCAGCTTATTTCACGGGACTACTGATGGCTACACCTTC
CDR3: CASSLFHGTTDGYTF

D: TRBD2
J: TRBJ2-3
size: .
V: TRBV11-2
DNA: TGTGCCAGCAGCCAACCCGACAGGGAGGGCGGGAGGGCGCAGTATTTT
CDR3: CASSQPDREGGRAQYF

D: .
J: TRBJ2-7
size: .
V: TRBV7-9
DNA: TGTGCCAGCAGCCCGGACCGGGTCGGGCAGTACTTC
CDR3: CASSPDRVGQYF

D: .
J: TRBJ2-3
size: .
V: TRBV9
DNA: TGTGCCAGCAGCGTAGGAGTCTTCAGCACAGATACGCAGTATTTT
CDR3: CASSVGVFSTDTQYF

D: .
J: TRBJ1-5
size: .
V: TRBV19
DNA: TGTGCCAGTAGTATGAATAGCAATCAGCCCCAGCATTTT
CDR3: CASSMNSNQPQHF

D: .
J: TRBJ2-7
size: .
V: TRBV27
DNA: TGTGCCAGCAGTCTACAGATGGATTACGAGCAGTACTTC
CDR3: CASSLQMDYEQYF

D: TRBD1
J: TRBJ1-2
size: .
V: TRBV2
DNA: TGTGCCAGCAGCGGGACAGTCTATGGCTACACCTTC
CDR3: CASSGTVYGYTF

D: TRBD1
J: TRBJ1-4
size: .
V: TRBV5-8
DNA: TGTGCCAGCAGCTTACAGGGGGCTCTTGAAAAACTGTTTTTT
CDR3: CASSLQGALEKLFF

D: .
J: TRBJ2-7
size: .
V: TRBV7-9
DNA: TGTGCCAGCAGCTCTACGACCGGCCCTAGCCGAGTCTACGAGCAGTACTTC
CDR3: CASSSTTGPSRVYEQYF

D: TRBD1
J: TRBJ2-2
size: .
V: TRBV19
DNA: TGTGCCAGTAGTCAGGGGGCTCAAGTTTGGACCGGGGAGCTGTTTTTT
CDR3: CASSQGAQVWTGELFF

D: TRBD2
J: TRBJ2-1
size: .
V: TRBV28
DNA: TGTGCCAGCAGTTTGAGAAGCGGGGGGTACAATGAGCAGTTCTTC
CDR3: CASSLRSGGYNEQFF

D: .
J: TRBJ1-1
size: few
V: TRBV5-6
DNA: TGTGCCAGCAGCACAAATCTGAACACTGAAGCTTTCTTT
CDR3: CASSTNLNTEAFF

D: .
J: TRBJ2-1
size: .
V: TRBV6-5
DNA: TGTGCCAGCGACCGGACCTTTGGGGGCAATGAGCAGTTCTTC
CDR3: CASDRTFGGNEQFF

D: TRBD2
J: TRBJ2-5
size: .
V: TRBV7-3
DNA: TGTGCCAGCAGCCCTCGGGGGGTGGCGGGAGCTGGGCAAGAGACCCAGTACTTC
CDR3: CASSPRGVAGAGQETQYF

D: TRBD1
J: TRBJ1-2
size: .
V: TRBV7-9
DNA: TGTGCCAGCAGCTTTGGCAGGGGGGACTATGGCTACACCTTC
CDR3: CASSFGRGDYGYTF

D: .
J: TRBJ1-1
size: .
V: TRBV5-6
DNA: TGTGCCAGCAGCTTGGAGGGGACAGAAGCTTTCTTT
CDR3: CASSLEGTEAFF

D: TRBD2
J: TRBJ2-7
size: .
V: TRBV6-5
DNA: TGTGCCAGCACTCTACTAGCGGGAGACTACGAGCAGTACTTC
CDR3: CASTLLAGDYEQYF

D: TRBD1
J: TRBJ2-1
size: .
V: TRBV6-4
DNA: TGTGCCAGCAGCGTGACAGGGGTTGGTGAGCAGTTCTTC
CDR3: CASSVTGVGEQFF